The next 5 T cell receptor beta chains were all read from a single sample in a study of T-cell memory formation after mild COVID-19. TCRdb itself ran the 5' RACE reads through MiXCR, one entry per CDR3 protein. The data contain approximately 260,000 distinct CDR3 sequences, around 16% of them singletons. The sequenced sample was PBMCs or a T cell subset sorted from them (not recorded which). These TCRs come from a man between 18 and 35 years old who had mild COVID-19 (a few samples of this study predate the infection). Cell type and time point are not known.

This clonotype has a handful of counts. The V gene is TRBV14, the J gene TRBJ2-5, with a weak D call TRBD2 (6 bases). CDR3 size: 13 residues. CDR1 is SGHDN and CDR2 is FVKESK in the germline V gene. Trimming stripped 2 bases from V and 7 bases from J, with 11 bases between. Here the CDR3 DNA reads TGTGCCAGCAGCCAAACCCCCGGGGGGACCCAGTACTTC. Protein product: CASSQTPGGTQYF. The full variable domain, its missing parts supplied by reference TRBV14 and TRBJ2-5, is EAGVTQFPSHSVIEKGQTVTLRCDPISGHDNLYWYRRVMGKEIKFLLHFVKESKQDESGMPNNRFLAERTGGTYSTLKVQPAELEDSGVYFCASSQTPGGTQYFGPGTRLLVL.

This chain's CDR3 is CASTPSGGPYTF. The CDR3 DNA follows: TGTGCCAGCACCCCGTCGGGGGGGCCCTACACCTTC. This chain joins TRBV28 and TRBJ1-2; D perhaps matches TRBD1 (6 bases). The CDR3 loop spans 12 amino acids. The germline V gene has CDR1 MDHEN and CDR2 SYDVKM. The germline V and J ends were trimmed by 7 bases and 10 bases, with 16 bases remaining between them.

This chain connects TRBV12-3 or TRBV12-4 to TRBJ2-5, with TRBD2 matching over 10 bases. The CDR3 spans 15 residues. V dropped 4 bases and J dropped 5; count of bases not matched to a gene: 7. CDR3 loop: CASSSRTSGMETQYF. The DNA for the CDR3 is TGTGCCAGCAGTTCTCGGACTAGCGGTATGGAGACCCAGTACTTC.

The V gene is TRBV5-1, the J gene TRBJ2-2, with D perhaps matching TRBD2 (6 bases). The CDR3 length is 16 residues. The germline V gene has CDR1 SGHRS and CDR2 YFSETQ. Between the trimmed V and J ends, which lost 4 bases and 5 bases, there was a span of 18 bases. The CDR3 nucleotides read TGCGCCAGCAGCCCCACGCGCGGGGCTTCGACCGGGGAGCTGTTTTTT. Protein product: CASSPTRGASTGELFF.

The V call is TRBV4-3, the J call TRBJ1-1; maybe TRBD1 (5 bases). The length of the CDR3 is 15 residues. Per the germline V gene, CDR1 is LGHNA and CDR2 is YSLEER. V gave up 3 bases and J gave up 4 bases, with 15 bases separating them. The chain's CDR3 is CASSQDEGRATEAFF. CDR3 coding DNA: TGCGCCAGCAGCCAGGATGAGGGACGGGCCACTGAAGCTTTCTTT.